This record covers a single TCR beta chain. Looked up from germline, CDR1 is SGHKS and CDR2 is YYEKEE (reference sequence). The CDR3 covers 16 residues. Trimming took 3 bases from V and 3 from J; bases not matched to a gene: 9. This record comes from a study of blood T cell repertoires in COVID-19. Study overall: Acute and convalescent COVID-19 specimens originated in the United States, Italy and Spain. Sample material is recorded as cDNA or gDNA derived from T cells, B-cell-depleted T cells, or PBMCs.

Original analysis: Cell counts per sample came from amplifying reference gene primers. Measured with immunoSEQ multiplex PCR; TCRdb has only the in-frame clones, and not every one. That table furnishes V, J and clone size, whereas the DNA furnished D and trimming. The sample holds 75,000 to 100,000 clones, approximately 81% seen once. Material for sequencing was peripheral blood. The rearrangement joins TRBV5-5 to TRBJ2-7; 10 nucleotides agree with TRBD2. The sequence was obtained from a woman at least 80 years old with acute or convalescent COVID-19. CDR3 nucleotide sequence: TGTGCCAGCAGCTCCAGCACCATAGCGGGGGGCTACGAGCAGTACTTC. Translated: CASSSSTIAGGYEQYF.